This TCR beta chain comes out of a study of CD8 T cells in ankylosing spondylitis. In TCRdb, the 5' RACE reads were re-called with MiXCR into one record per CDR3 protein. The sample yields 700,000 to 1,000,000 distinct CDR3 sequences, over 9.5% seen once. Germline V lookup: CDR1 SGHKS, CDR2 YYEKEE (reference sequence). V lost 5 bases, J lost 2 bases, and 11 bases lay in between. The CDR3 covers 15 residues. Regarding this clonotype: The antigen remains unidentified.

Study-wide results and caveats: Blood of patients with ankylosing spondylitis appeared to be characterized by a TCR beta motif of seven or eight highly homologous variants.

Material for sequencing was blood, either unsorted or a sorted T cell fraction (not recorded which). The chain uses TRBV5-5 and TRBJ2-6, with TRBD1 as a possible D gene (6 bases). The TCR originated in a male donor with ankylosing spondylitis. The CDR3, as DNA: TGTGCCAGCAGTTATACAGGGACTGGGGCCAACGTCCTGACTTTC. It encodes CASSYTGTGANVLTF.